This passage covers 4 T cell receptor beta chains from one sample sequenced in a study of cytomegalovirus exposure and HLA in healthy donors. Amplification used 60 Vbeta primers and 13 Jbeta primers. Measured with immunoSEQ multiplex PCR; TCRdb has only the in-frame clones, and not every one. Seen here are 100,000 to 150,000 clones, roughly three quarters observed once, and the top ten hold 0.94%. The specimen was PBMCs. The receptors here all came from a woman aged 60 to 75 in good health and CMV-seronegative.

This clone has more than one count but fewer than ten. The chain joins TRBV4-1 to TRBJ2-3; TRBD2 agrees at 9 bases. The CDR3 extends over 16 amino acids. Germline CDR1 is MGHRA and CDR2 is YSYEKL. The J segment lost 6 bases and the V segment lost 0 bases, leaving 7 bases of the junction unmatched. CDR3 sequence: CASSQERLAGWDTQYF. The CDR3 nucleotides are TGCGCCAGCAGCCAAGAGAGGCTAGCGGGGTGGGATACGCAGTATTTT.

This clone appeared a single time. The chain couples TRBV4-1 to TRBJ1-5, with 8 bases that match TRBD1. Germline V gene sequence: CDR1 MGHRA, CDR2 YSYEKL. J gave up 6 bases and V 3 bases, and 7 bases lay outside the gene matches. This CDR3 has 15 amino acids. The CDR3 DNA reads TGCGCCAGCAGCCAGTCAACAGGGGGTGTTCAGCCCCAGCATTTT. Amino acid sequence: CASSQSTGGVQPQHF.

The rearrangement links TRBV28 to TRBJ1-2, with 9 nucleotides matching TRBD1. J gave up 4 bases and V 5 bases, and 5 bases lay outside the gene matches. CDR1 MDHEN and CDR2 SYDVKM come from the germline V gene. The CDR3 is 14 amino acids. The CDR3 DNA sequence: TGTGCCAGCAGTACGGGGACAGGGACCTATGGCTACACCTTC. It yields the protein CASSTGTGTYGYTF.

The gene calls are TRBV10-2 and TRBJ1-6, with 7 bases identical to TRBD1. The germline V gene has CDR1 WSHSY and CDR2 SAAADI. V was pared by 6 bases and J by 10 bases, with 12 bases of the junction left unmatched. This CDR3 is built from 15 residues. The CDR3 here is CASSARQGPGSPLHF. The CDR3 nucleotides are TGCGCCAGCAGCGCTCGACAGGGACCTGGGTCACCCCTCCACTTT.